This TCR beta chain was found in a study of blood T cell repertoires in COVID-19. The protocol was immunoSEQ multiplex PCR, while the TCRdb copy is restricted to in-frame clones and leaves out a portion. The data show some 340,000 clones, around 87% seen once. The length of the CDR3 is 16 residues. V gave up 0 bases and J gave up 10 bases; unmatched junction bases: 9. CDR1 and CDR2 (germline): MGHRA, YSYEKL. What was sequenced was PBMCs or T cells enriched from blood (not recorded which). The TCR originated in a woman in her twenties or thirties who had recovered from COVID-19. The chain combines TRBV4-1 with TRBJ2-1; 10 nucleotides agree with TRBD2. The CDR3 spells CASSQDESGGAQEQFF. DNA for the CDR3: TGCGCCAGCAGCCAAGATGAAAGCGGGGGGGCCCAGGAGCAGTTCTTC.